These 14 T cell receptor beta chains came from one sample sequenced in a study of shared clonotypes between healthy human individuals. Data came from immunoSEQ multiplex PCR; TCRdb stores just in-frame clones and leaves some out. The data show fewer than 700,000 clones, approximately 95% seen once. The naive CD8 fraction comprised CD45RO-negative cells positively selected for CCR7 and excluded terminally differentiated effector memory CD45RA+ cells. Sequenced input: naive CD8+ T cells sorted from blood. These TCRs come from a woman under 40 in good health.

This clone has a single count. This chain uses TRBV25-1 with TRBJ1-1; 9 nucleotides match TRBD1. The V and J ends lost 5 bases and 4 bases, in that order; junction bases with no gene match: 11. CDR1 and CDR2 from the germline V gene are MGHDK and SYGVNS. The CDR3 is 16 amino acids. The CDR3 reads CASSPQGQGWVTEAFF. The DNA of the CDR3 is TGTGCCAGCAGTCCCCAGGGACAGGGATGGGTCACTGAAGCTTTCTTT.

Remarks on this clone: In the same sample, other DNA sequences code for this CDR3. J is TRBJ2-7 and V is TRBV27; 15 bases agree with TRBD2. Germline V gene data show CDR1 as MNHEY and CDR2 as SMNVEV (reference sequence). V lost 5 bases, J lost 6 bases, and 5 bases stayed unmatched. CDR3 length: 15 residues. In DNA, the CDR3 is TGTGCCAGCAGTCTTGGGACTAGCGGGAGGAGCGAGCAGTACTTC. This encodes CASSLGTSGRSEQYF.

V usage is TRBV27 and J usage is TRBJ2-3, with a possible D match to TRBD1 (5 bases). V lost 7 bases and J 0 bases, leaving 17 bases between the germline ends. Germline V gene lookup returns CDR1 MNHEY and CDR2 SMNVEV (reference sequence). The CDR3 is 16 residues long. The CDR3 loop reads CASNLDRASSTDTQYF. The CDR3 DNA reads TGTGCCAGCAACTTAGACAGAGCTTCTAGCACAGATACGCAGTATTTT.

V usage is TRBV5-1 and J usage is TRBJ2-7; TRBD2 aligns across 12 bases. There are 15 residues in the CDR3. Trimming cost V 3 bases and J 5 bases; bases outside gene matches: 6. Germline V lookup: CDR1 SGHRS, CDR2 YFSETQ. The chain's CDR3 is CASSYRTSGTHEQYF. CDR3 in DNA: TGCGCCAGCAGCTATAGGACTAGCGGGACCCACGAGCAGTACTTC. Variable domain in full (rest from reference TRBV5-1 and TRBJ2-7): KAGVTQTPRYLIKTRGQQVTLSCSPISGHRSVSWYQQTPGQGLQFLFEYFSETQRNKGNFPGRFSGRQFSNSRSEMNVSTLELGDSALYLCASSYRTSGTHEQYFGPGTRLTVT.

This clone is a singleton in its sample. V and J are TRBV28 and TRBJ2-5; 7 bases match TRBD2. CDR1 is MDHEN and CDR2 is SYDVKM in the germline V gene. This CDR3 region has 15 residues. The J segment lost 1 base and the V segment lost 2 bases, leaving 4 bases of the junction unmatched. CDR3 sequence (DNA): TGTGCCAGCAGTTTAACTAGCGCGGGCCAAGAGACCCAGTACTTC. It specifies CASSLTSAGQETQYF.

The chain joins TRBV7-6 to TRBJ2-3, with 9 bases identical to TRBD2. V dropped 3 bases and J dropped 6; count of bases not matched to a gene: 7. The CDR3 is 15 amino acids. The germline CDR1 and CDR2 sequences are SGHVS and FNYEAQ. CDR3 amino acids: CASSLVSGSFDTQYF. Written as DNA, the CDR3 is TGTGCCAGCAGCTTGGTTAGCGGGAGTTTCGATACGCAGTATTTT.

The chain employs TRBV4-2 and TRBJ2-3; TRBD2 matches at 11 bases. In germline, CDR1 is LGHNA, CDR2 YNFKEQ. This CDR3 spans 18 amino acids. V gave up 0 bases and J gave up 4 bases; unmatched junction bases: 9. The CDR3 DNA follows: TGTGCCAGCAGCCAAGATCCCCTAGCGGGAGGTGGTGCAGATACGCAGTATTTT. Its translation: CASSQDPLAGGGADTQYF.

The genes are TRBV28 and TRBJ2-5; perhaps TRBD2 as D (6 bases). The germline CDR1 and CDR2 sequences are MDHEN and SYDVKM. The V gene lost 1 base and the J gene lost 8 bases, with 11 bases spanning the gap. CDR3 size: 13 residues. The CDR3 loop reads CASSLSPRGTQYF. Here the CDR3 DNA reads TGTGCCAGCAGTTTATCGCCGCGGGGCACCCAGTACTTC.

The chain employs TRBV5-1 and TRBJ2-2, with 10 bases aligning to TRBD2. V was pared by 0 bases and J by 1 base, with 3 bases of the junction left unmatched. From germline, CDR1 is SGHRS and CDR2 YFSETQ. The CDR3 is 17 amino acids. As DNA, the CDR3 is TGCGCCAGCAGCTTGGTTGTAGCGGGAGGGAACACCGGGGAGCTGTTTTTT. Its translation is CASSLVVAGGNTGELFF.

The chain is built from TRBV6-6 and TRBJ2-4; 8 bases align to TRBD2. V lost 0 bases, J lost 6 bases, and 7 bases stayed unmatched. The germline CDR1 and CDR2 sequences are MNHNY and SVGAGI (reference sequence). The CDR3 contains 16 residues. CDR3 protein: CASSYSAGGGLNIQYF. As DNA, the CDR3 is TGTGCCAGCAGTTACTCGGCGGGAGGAGGGTTAAACATTCAGTACTTC.

The V call is TRBV27, the J call TRBJ1-5; D uncertain. The CDR3 length is 13 residues. Germline lookup yields CDR1 MNHEY and CDR2 SMNVEV (reference sequence). V was trimmed by 6 bases and J by 0 bases, leaving 6 bases between them. CDR3 in DNA: TGTGCCAGCAGGCGGGATAGCAATCAGCCCCAGCATTTT. Its translation is CASRRDSNQPQHF.

The chain combines TRBV4-1 with TRBJ2-1; D remains ambiguous. The germline gives CDR1 MGHRA, CDR2 YSYEKL. The CDR3 runs to 12 residues. The V end was cut by 4 bases, the J end by 7 bases, with 8 bases between. The chain's CDR3 is CASSRILNEQFF. The CDR3 DNA is TGCGCCAGCAGCCGGATCCTAAATGAGCAGTTCTTC.

Worth noting for this clone: At one end, the junction sequence differs from germline, possibly due to a read error. V usage is TRBV7-8 and J usage is TRBJ2-1; 10 positions agree with TRBD2. Germline CDR1 SGHVS, CDR2 FQNEAQ. This CDR3 spans 16 amino acids. CDR3 DNA sequence: TGTGCCAGCAGATTAGCTTCTAGCGGGAGTCAGGATGAGCAGTTCTTC. Amino acids: CASRLASSGSQDEQFF.

This clone was picked up a small number of times. The CDR3 here is CASSLVVGVAEAFF. The DNA for the CDR3 is TGTGCCAGCAGCTTAGTTGTGGGGGTTGCTGAAGCTTTCTTT. V usage is TRBV7-6 and J usage is TRBJ1-1; D perhaps matches TRBD1 (5 bases). The CDR3 is 14 amino acids. V was clipped by 1 base and J by 6 bases, with 12 bases between them. In germline, CDR1 is SGHVS, CDR2 FNYEAQ.